One sample yielded the 5 T cell receptor beta chains listed below, sequenced in a study of blood T cells in healthy people across ages. The authors ran a second PCR of roughly 6 to 12 cycles using a sample-barcoded 5' primer and a J-beta primer mix. TCRdb processed the 5' RACE reads anew with MiXCR; each CDR3 protein has one entry. Among about 800,000 distinct CDR3 sequences listed, 25% were seen once. These data were also reused for a study on T cells of mothers and their children.

The specimen was blood. The source is a boy between 10 and 17 years old in good health.

This clonotype has ten or more counts. At one boundary the junction diverges from the germline segment, which might be a read error. The rearrangement links TRBV12-3 or TRBV12-4 to TRBJ2-7, with D unclear. The length of the CDR3 is 12 residues. The CDR3 sequence is CASSLGTYEQYF. CDR3 DNA: TGTGCCAGCAGCTTAGGCACCTACGAGCAGTACTTC.

This clonotype was seen more than once but under ten times. The CDR3 loop reads CASRGYTGEAFF. In DNA form, the CDR3 reads TGTGCCAGCAGGGGATACACCGGAGAAGCTTTCTTT. This chain joins TRBV7-9 and TRBJ1-1, with D unresolved. This CDR3 region has 12 residues. The V end lost 6 bases, the J end lost 8 bases, and 13 bases lay between the germline ends. The germline CDR1 and CDR2 sequences are SEHNR and FQNEAQ (reference sequence).

The chain combines TRBV4-3 with TRBJ2-2; no definite D call. CDR3 size: 15 residues. V was pared by 2 bases and J by 5 bases, with 12 bases between. CDR1 is LGHNA, CDR2 YSLEER, per germline. Here the CDR3 reads CASSQTVLGTGELFF. Here the CDR3 DNA reads TGCGCCAGCAGCCAAACCGTCCTAGGAACCGGGGAGCTGTTTTTT.

The chain links TRBV28 to TRBJ2-1, with D tentatively TRBD2 (5 bases). Per the germline V gene, CDR1 is MDHEN and CDR2 is SYDVKM. The CDR3 consists of 17 residues. V lost 1 base and J 0 bases, leaving 13 bases between the germline ends. The CDR3 nucleotides are TGTGCCAGCAGTTTATTGGGAACGGGGAGCTCCTACAATGAGCAGTTCTTC. Amino acid sequence: CASSLLGTGSSYNEQFF.

This clonotype has at least ten counts. The chain carries TRBV27 and TRBJ2-7, with 10 bases lining up with TRBD1. Germline V gene data show CDR1 as MNHEY and CDR2 as SMNVEV (reference sequence). With 6 bases clipped from V and 3 bases from J, the junction kept 2 bases outside the gene matches. The CDR3 is made up of 13 amino acids. The CDR3 reads CASSRTGGYEQYF. CDR3 DNA: TGTGCCAGCAGCCGGACAGGGGGCTACGAGCAGTACTTC.